This T cell receptor (beta chain) was identified during a study of technical replicates of blood from a handful of donors (dated by TCRdb to about 2017). Library prep was done by the immunoSEQ multiplex PCR assay. TCRdb limited this immuneACCESS table to in-frame rearrangements with V and J called. A share of clones is missing; checked studies link under half to unresolved V genes, and the rest is unexplained. In all, the sample holds some 90,000 clones, and about 95% of those were seen once. The ten largest make up about 0.36% of the sample. About this clone: The antigen it recognizes is unknown. Base qualities were left out, and no much larger clone turns up one base away.

From the cysteine up to the phenylalanine, the CDR3 has a length of 15 residues. The only DNA kept is the CDR3, 45 bases in frame from the first base. In the germline V gene (reference sequence), CDR1 corresponds to SGHNT and CDR2 to YYREEE. V is trimmed back by 1 base and J by 4 bases, and the junction contains 7 bases that no gene match accounts for. The material sequenced was T cells isolated from PBMCs. The source is a human donor in good health. Recombination connected TRBV5-4 to TRBJ2-7, and 8 junction bases match TRBD2. The CDR3 has the sequence CASSLMASGPYEQYF. The DNA sequence is TGTGCCAGCAGCTTGATGGCTAGCGGGCCATACGAGCAGTACTTC.